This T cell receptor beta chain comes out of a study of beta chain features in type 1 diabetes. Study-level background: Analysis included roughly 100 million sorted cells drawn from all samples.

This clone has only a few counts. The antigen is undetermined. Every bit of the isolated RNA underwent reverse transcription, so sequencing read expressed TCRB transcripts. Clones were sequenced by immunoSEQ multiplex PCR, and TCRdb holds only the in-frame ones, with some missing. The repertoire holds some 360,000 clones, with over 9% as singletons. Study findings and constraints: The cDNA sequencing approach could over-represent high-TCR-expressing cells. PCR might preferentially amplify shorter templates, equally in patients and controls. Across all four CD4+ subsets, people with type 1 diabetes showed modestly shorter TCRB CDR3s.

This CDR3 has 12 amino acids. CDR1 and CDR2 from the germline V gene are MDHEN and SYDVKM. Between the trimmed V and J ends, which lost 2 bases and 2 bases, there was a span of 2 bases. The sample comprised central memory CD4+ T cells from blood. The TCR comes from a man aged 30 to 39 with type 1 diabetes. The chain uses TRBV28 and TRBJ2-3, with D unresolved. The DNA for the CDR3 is TGTGCCAGCAGTTTAATCACAGATACGCAGTATTTT. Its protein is CASSLITDTQYF.